The 28 T cell receptor beta chains given below trace back to one sample, sequenced in a study of blood T cell repertoires in COVID-19. Assay used: immunoSEQ multiplex PCR; TCRdb lists only in-frame clones, some missing. The repertoire holds about 250,000 clones, around 89% seen once, with roughly 8.6% in the top ten. Sequenced: PBMCs or T cells enriched from blood (not recorded which). The source is a man aged 35-49 years who had recovered from COVID-19.

V is TRBV19 and J is TRBJ2-2; TRBD1 matches 7 bases. Germline CDR1 and CDR2: LNHDA and SQIVND (reference sequence). Germline trimming cut 5 bases from V and 4 bases from J; bases unmatched to any gene: 10. This CDR3 comprises 16 residues. CDR3 nucleotides: TGTGCCAGTAGTCCACGAGGGACAGTTTCCACCGGGGAGCTGTTTTTT. This gives the protein CASSPRGTVSTGELFF.

The CDR3 sequence: CASSLGSGVVYNEQFF. CDR3 nucleotides: TGTGCCAGCAGCTTAGGGTCAGGGGTGGTCTACAATGAGCAGTTCTTC. The chain joins TRBV7-3 to TRBJ2-1, with D tentatively TRBD1 (6 bases). The germline gives CDR1 SGHTA, CDR2 FQGTGA. V was shortened by 2 bases and J by 3 bases, with 14 bases between the two germline ends. The CDR3 loop spans 16 amino acids.

The chain is built from TRBV4-1 and TRBJ1-6; 10 bases fit TRBD1. Unmatched junction bases numbered 4, after V lost 1 base and J lost 4 bases. Germline V gene sequence: CDR1 MGHRA, CDR2 YSYEKL. CDR3 length: 17 amino acids. CDR3 nucleotides: TGCGCCAGCAGCCAAGTGGACAGGGGGAAATATAATTCACCCCTCCACTTT. It codes for CASSQVDRGKYNSPLHF.

The chain recombines TRBV24-1 with TRBJ2-5, with 9 bases fitting TRBD1. This CDR3 spans 15 amino acids. The germline V gene has CDR1 KGHDR and CDR2 SFDVKD. Trimming removed 3 bases from V and 5 bases from J; junction bases left unmatched: 6. The CDR3 is CATSDLDRGRETQYF. CDR3 in DNA: TGTGCCACCAGTGATCTGGACAGGGGTCGGGAGACCCAGTACTTC.

This sequence joins TRBV30 and TRBJ2-5, with TRBD2 matching 11 bases. CDR1 and CDR2 from the germline V gene are GTSNPN and SVGIG (reference sequence). The length of the CDR3 is 15 residues. Trimming took 0 bases from V and 1 from J; bases not matched to a gene: 1. CDR3 nucleotide sequence: TGTGCCTGGAGTGTACTAGCGGGGGTCCAAGAGACCCAGTACTTC. Its protein product is CAWSVLAGVQETQYF.

The chain recombines TRBV28 with TRBJ2-3; 13 bases are a match to TRBD2. V dropped 5 bases and J dropped 1; count of bases not matched to a gene: 12. Germline V gene sequence: CDR1 MDHEN, CDR2 SYDVKM. The CDR3 runs 19 residues. CDR3 sequence: CASSTRTSGSQLRTDTQYF. The CDR3 DNA reads as TGTGCCAGCAGTACCAGGACTAGCGGGAGCCAACTCCGCACAGATACGCAGTATTTT.

V and J are TRBV9 and TRBJ2-3; 10 nucleotides line up with TRBD1. CDR3 length: 16 amino acids. The junction had 2 bases not matched to a gene; V was cut back by 0 bases and J by 1 base. CDR1 is SGDLS and CDR2 is YYNGEE in the germline V gene. The CDR3 DNA reads TGTGCCAGCAGCGTAGTAGGGACAGGGGGCACAGATACGCAGTATTTT. This sequence encodes CASSVVGTGGTDTQYF. Looking up the rest from reference TRBV9 and TRBJ2-3 gives the full variable domain: DSGVTQTPKHLITATGQRVTLRCSPRSGDLSVYWYQQSLDQGLQFLIQYYNGEERAKGNILERFSAQQFPDLHSELNLSSLELGDSALYFCASSVVGTGGTDTQYFGPGTRLTVL.

This clone appeared a few times. The rearrangement joins TRBV4-2 to TRBJ2-3; possible D gene TRBD2, 5 bases. Trimming took 1 base from V and 2 from J, leaving 16 bases between them. The CDR3 consists of 17 residues. Per germline, CDR1 LGHNA and CDR2 YNFKEQ. CDR3 DNA: TGTGCCAGCAGCCAAGGGGAACGGGGAGAGTCCACAGATACGCAGTATTTT. Translation: CASSQGERGESTDTQYF.

The rearrangement uses TRBV19 and TRBJ2-1; 12 nucleotides agree with TRBD2. CDR3 length: 17 residues. V was pared by 4 bases and J by 3 bases, with 7 bases of the junction left unmatched. Per germline, CDR1 LNHDA and CDR2 SQIVND (reference sequence). The CDR3 is CASSKTSGGTRYNEQFF. In DNA, the CDR3 is TGTGCCAGTAGTAAAACTAGCGGGGGGACCCGCTACAATGAGCAGTTCTTC.

This clone has only one observation. The CDR3 reads CASSLRGFEGYTF. In DNA form, the CDR3 reads TGTGCCAGCAGCTTAAGAGGGTTTGAGGGCTACACCTTC. The chain recombines TRBV7-3 with TRBJ1-2, with no clear D. Deletions cut 1 base from V and 8 bases from J, with 11 bases between. Germline CDR1 and CDR2: SGHTA and FQGTGA. The CDR3 runs to 13 residues. Using reference TRBV7-3 and TRBJ1-2 for the parts outside the CDR3, the full variable domain is GAGVSQTPSNKVTEKGKYVELRCDPISGHTALYWYRQSLGQGPEFLIYFQGTGAADDSGLPNDRFFAVRPEGSVSTLKIQRTERGDSAVYLCASSLRGFEGYTFGSGTRLTVV.

This clone was seen ten or more times. The chain has TRBV4-2 and TRBJ2-3; TRBD2 matches 10 bases. The CDR3 consists of 17 residues. Trimming took 0 bases from V and 4 from J; bases not matched to a gene: 7. In germline, CDR1 is LGHNA, CDR2 YNFKEQ. CDR3 nucleotides: TGTGCCAGCAGCCAAGATTTCTTAGCGGGAGGTGCAGATACGCAGTATTTT. It yields the protein CASSQDFLAGGADTQYF.

This clone was picked up a small number of times. The V gene is TRBV6-2 or TRBV6-3, the J gene TRBJ1-1; 9 bases align to TRBD1. J lost 11 bases, V lost 6 bases, and 4 bases had no gene match. The CDR3 runs 11 residues. Germline V gene data show CDR1 as MNHEY and CDR2 as SVGEGT. Here the CDR3 reads CASSKDRGAFF. In nucleotides, the CDR3 is TGTGCCAGCAGCAAGGACAGGGGTGCTTTCTTT.

This rearrangement joins TRBV6-5 to TRBJ1-5; possible D gene TRBD1, 6 bases. Germline-derived CDR1 and CDR2 are MNHEY and SVGAGI. CDR3 length: 14 residues. Trimming cost V 7 bases and J 2 bases, with 12 bases left between them. CDR3 protein: CASKLGGGNQPQHF. CDR3 bases: TGTGCCAGCAAATTAGGGGGAGGCAATCAGCCCCAGCATTTT.

The gene calls are TRBV2 and TRBJ1-4, with 8 nucleotides matching TRBD1. The CDR3 has 13 amino acids. Trimming at V came to 6 bases and at J to 7 bases, leaving 4 bases not matched to a gene. Germline V gene data show CDR1 as SNHLY and CDR2 as FYNNEI. Here the CDR3 reads CASRGQATEKLFF. The CDR3 DNA is TGTGCCAGCAGGGGACAGGCGACTGAAAAACTGTTTTTT. The whole variable domain, remainder taken from reference TRBV2 and TRBJ1-4, is EPEVTQTPSHQVTQMGQEVILRCVPISNHLYFYWYRQILGQKVEFLVSFYNNEISEKSEIFDDQFSVERPDGSNFTLKIRSTKLEDSAMYFCASRGQATEKLFFGSGTQLSVL.

The chain combines TRBV6-6 with TRBJ2-2, with 12 bases identical to TRBD2. CDR3 length: 17 residues. The trim removed 5 bases at V and 7 bases at J, leaving 11 bases unmatched. Germline loops: CDR1 MNHNY, CDR2 SVGAGI (reference sequence). CDR3 bases: TGTGCCAGCAGTCTTCTAGCGGGAGGGATAACAGGCGGGGAGCTGTTTTTT. It specifies CASSLLAGGITGGELFF.

The V call is TRBV9, the J call TRBJ1-2; TRBD1 might be the D (5 bases). CDR3 length equals 14 residues. Trimming stripped 3 bases from V and 8 bases from J, with 17 bases between. Germline CDR1 is SGDLS and CDR2 is YYNGEE. The DNA for the CDR3 is TGTGCCAGCAGCGAAGGGGTATCGGCTAAGGGCTACACCTTC. It yields the protein CASSEGVSAKGYTF.

This chain connects TRBV5-1 to TRBJ2-5; TRBD1 matches 7 bases. The CDR3 is 14 amino acids. V shed 4 bases, J shed 0 bases, and the junction held 3 bases outside the gene matches. Germline V gene data show CDR1 as SGHRS and CDR2 as YFSETQ. This chain's CDR3 is CASSLGQNQETQYF. The CDR3 coding sequence is TGCGCCAGCAGCCTGGGACAGAACCAAGAGACCCAGTACTTC. The complete variable domain, with remaining parts taken from reference TRBV5-1 and TRBJ2-5, reads KAGVTQTPRYLIKTRGQQVTLSCSPISGHRSVSWYQQTPGQGLQFLFEYFSETQRNKGNFPGRFSGRQFSNSRSEMNVSTLELGDSALYLCASSLGQNQETQYFGPGTRLLVL.

The DNA of the CDR3 is TGTGCCAGCAGCCGCCGGGACAGGGGGTACTTATCTGGAAACACCATATATTTT. Its protein is CASSRRDRGYLSGNTIYF. The chain recombines TRBV3-1 (or the pseudogene TRBV3-2) with TRBJ1-3, with TRBD1 matching 11 bases. After removal of 4 bases from V and 1 base from J, the junction contained 9 bases not matched to a gene. The CDR3 has 18 amino acids. Germline V CDR1 and CDR2: LGHDT, YNNKEL (reference sequence).

The chain joins TRBV28 to TRBJ2-1, with 8 positions matching TRBD2. Looked up from germline, CDR1 is MDHEN and CDR2 is SYDVKM. The J segment lost 0 bases and the V segment lost 3 bases, leaving 7 bases of the junction unmatched. The CDR3 is made up of 17 amino acids. The CDR3 nucleotides read TGTGCCAGCAGTTTTCTTTTAGCGGGACCCTCCTACAATGAGCAGTTCTTC. The encoded protein is CASSFLLAGPSYNEQFF.

The chain combines TRBV7-6 with TRBJ1-1, with 10 bases that match TRBD1. This CDR3 comprises 16 residues. From germline, CDR1 is SGHVS and CDR2 FNYEAQ. The V and J ends lost 2 bases and 4 bases, in that order; junction bases with no gene match: 7. CDR3 sequence reads: CASSLWGQGSSTEAFF. The CDR3 DNA follows: TGTGCCAGCAGCTTATGGGGACAGGGGTCAAGCACTGAAGCTTTCTTT.

The V gene is TRBV12-3 or TRBV12-4, the J gene TRBJ2-5, with no clear D. CDR3 size: 11 residues. V was clipped by 3 bases and J by 4 bases, with 3 bases between them. CDR3 nucleotide sequence: TGTGCCAGCAGTTTCGGAGAGACCCAGTACTTC. Residues: CASSFGETQYF.

The genes are TRBV19 and TRBJ2-3, with TRBD2 matching 8 bases. The CDR3 covers 16 residues. V lost 6 bases, J lost 5 bases, and 13 bases stayed unmatched. Germline V lookup: CDR1 LNHDA, CDR2 SQIVND (reference sequence). DNA of the CDR3: TGTGCCAGTAGCAACCGGGGGGGCGCCGGCGGAGATACGCAGTATTTT. Amino acid sequence: CASSNRGGAGGDTQYF.

The CDR3 sequence is CASSLYDRGGETQYF. In DNA form, the CDR3 reads TGTGCCAGCTCACTATACGACAGGGGAGGGGAGACCCAGTACTTC. The chain has TRBV18 and TRBJ2-5; possible D gene TRBD1, 8 bases. The germline CDR1 and CDR2 sequences are KGHSH and LQKENI. The ends were cut back, 4 bases at V and 5 bases at J, with 17 bases in the middle. The CDR3 contains 15 residues.

This CDR3 reads CASSIGVSYNEQFF. CDR3 in DNA: TGCGCCAGCAGTATAGGGGTCTCCTACAATGAGCAGTTCTTC. The chain couples TRBV5-1 to TRBJ2-1, with a weak D call TRBD1 (5 bases). Trimming stripped 5 bases from V and 0 bases from J, with 9 bases between. Per germline, CDR1 SGHRS and CDR2 YFSETQ. The CDR3 has 14 residues.

A note on this clone: The sample carries other DNA sequences with the same CDR3. The J gene is TRBJ2-7, the V gene TRBV13, with D perhaps TRBD2 (6 bases). Germline V gene lookup returns CDR1 PRHDT and CDR2 FYEKMQ (reference sequence). V was pared by 0 bases and J by 3 bases, with 6 bases between. The CDR3 length is 13 residues. CDR3 nucleotide sequence: TGTGCCAGCAGCTTAGGCGGGGGCTACGAGCAGTACTTC. Residues: CASSLGGGYEQYF.

The chain combines TRBV27 with TRBJ1-1; D is possibly TRBD1 (6 bases). Trimming took off 2 bases at V and 6 bases at J, with 13 bases between the two ends. Germline V gene lookup returns CDR1 MNHEY and CDR2 SMNVEV (reference sequence). The CDR3 loop spans 14 amino acids. This chain's CDR3 is CASSLQGSSAEAFF. As DNA, the CDR3 is TGTGCCAGCAGTTTACAGGGGTCGTCAGCTGAAGCTTTCTTT.

The chain combines TRBV5-4 with TRBJ2-5, with TRBD2 as a possible D gene (6 bases). CDR1 is SGHNT and CDR2 is YYREEE in the germline V gene (reference sequence). The CDR3 runs 14 residues. Trimming cost V 4 bases and J 5 bases, with 15 bases left between them. CDR3 sequence (DNA): TGTGCCAGCAGCCCTCGGAGCGGAGGGGAGACCCAGTACTTC. It is translated as CASSPRSGGETQYF.

The genes are TRBV15 and TRBJ1-1; D is uncertain. Trimming took 0 bases from V and 0 from J, leaving 2 bases between them. The germline CDR1 and CDR2 sequences are LNHNV and YYDKDF (reference sequence). The CDR3 totals 13 residues. CDR3 sequence (DNA): TGTGCCACCAGCAGAGATATGAACACTGAAGCTTTCTTT. This translates into CATSRDMNTEAFF.